These 24 T cell receptor beta chains came from one sample sequenced in a study of blood T cell repertoires in COVID-19 (dated by TCRdb to the early 2020s). Libraries were prepared through the immunoSEQ multiplex PCR assay. Not all clones reach the TCRdb copy of this immuneACCESS table, which keeps in-frame sequences only. Checked studies attribute under half of the gap to unresolved V genes and leave the rest unexplained. Counted in this sample were some 210,000 clones; 82% of them appeared once. The ten largest account for 12% of the sample. Material: peripheral blood. Receptors originate from a middle-aged woman with acute or convalescent COVID-19.

This clone has more than one count but fewer than ten. The CDR3 spells CASSVRWVAGGYNEQFF. The CDR3 bases are TGTGCCAGCAGCGTCCGTTGGGTAGCGGGGGGTTACAATGAGCAGTTCTTC. V usage is TRBV9 and J usage is TRBJ2-1; TRBD2 aligns across 10 bases. CDR3 length: 17 amino acids. V shed 2 bases and J 4 bases; nucleotides not matched to a gene: 9. The germline CDR1 and CDR2 sequences are SGDLS and YYNGEE.

The V gene is TRBV5-1, the J gene TRBJ2-2, with a weak D call TRBD2 (7 bases). V lost 4 bases, J lost 4 bases, and 20 bases lay in between. This CDR3 is 17 amino acids long. Germline lookup yields CDR1 SGHRS and CDR2 YFSETQ. The CDR3 loop reads CASSLSRGGESTGELFF. The CDR3 DNA reads as TGCGCCAGCAGCCTGTCTAGGGGGGGAGAATCCACCGGGGAGCTGTTTTTT.

This chain connects TRBV18 to TRBJ1-1, with no clear D. In germline, CDR1 is KGHSH, CDR2 LQKENI. CDR3 size: 13 residues. Trimming cost V 4 bases and J 2 bases, with 8 bases left between them. As DNA, the CDR3 is TGTGCCAGCTCACAGACACCTAACACTGAAGCTTTCTTT. This encodes CASSQTPNTEAFF.

The chain couples TRBV24-1 to TRBJ2-7, with D possibly being TRBD1 (5 bases). V lost 7 bases to trimming and J lost 9 bases, with 15 bases between them. The germline gives CDR1 KGHDR, CDR2 SFDVKD. The CDR3 has 12 residues. The CDR3 loop reads CATRSEQGGQYF. The DNA of the CDR3 is TGTGCCACCAGGAGCGAGCAGGGTGGGCAGTACTTC.

The V and J genes are TRBV6-6 and TRBJ1-3; D remains ambiguous. The ends were cut back, 2 bases at V and 0 bases at J, with 8 bases in the middle. The CDR3 totals 15 residues. CDR1 MNHNY and CDR2 SVGAGI come from the germline V gene (reference sequence). The CDR3: CASSYTDYSGNTIYF. DNA of the CDR3: TGTGCCAGCAGTTACACGGACTACTCTGGAAACACCATATATTTT.

The chain carries TRBV25-1 and TRBJ1-6; D gene ambiguous. This CDR3 region has 13 residues. Trimming stripped 1 base from V and 13 bases from J, with 11 bases between. In germline, CDR1 is MGHDK, CDR2 SYGVNS. CDR3 nucleotides: TGTGCCAGCAGTGAATTTCTCAGGACTCCCCTCCACTTT. This sequence encodes CASSEFLRTPLHF.

The V and J genes are TRBV9 and TRBJ1-3; unclear D gene. Between the trimmed V and J ends, which lost 0 bases and 0 bases, there was a span of 13 bases. Germline V gene sequence: CDR1 SGDLS, CDR2 YYNGEE. The CDR3 totals 17 residues. The CDR3 here is CASSVEIRESSGNTIYF. CDR3 bases: TGTGCCAGCAGCGTAGAAATAAGGGAGTCCTCTGGAAACACCATATATTTT.

V is TRBV18 and J is TRBJ2-7, with 7 bases that match TRBD1. The CDR3 has 14 residues. CDR1 is KGHSH and CDR2 is LQKENI in the germline V gene. With V trimmed by 5 bases and J by 3 bases, 7 bases remained unmatched. The chain's CDR3 is CASSTQGDGYEQYF. The CDR3 DNA is TGTGCCAGCTCAACGCAGGGGGACGGCTACGAGCAGTACTTC.

This chain links TRBV11-2 with TRBJ2-7, with TRBD2 as a possible D gene (6 bases). Germline-derived CDR1 and CDR2 are SGHAT and FQNNGV. CDR3 length equals 12 residues. V was pared by 6 bases and J by 3 bases, with 9 bases between. The CDR3 DNA reads as TGTGCCAGCAGGGACTATTTCTACGAGCAGTACTTC. Its translation is CASRDYFYEQYF.

V and J are TRBV5-1 and TRBJ2-1, with 9 bases identical to TRBD1. After removal of 4 bases from V and 9 bases from J, the junction contained 11 bases not matched to a gene. The length of the CDR3 is 15 residues. CDR1 is SGHRS and CDR2 is YFSETQ in the germline V gene. The CDR3: CASSQEGQGFGEQFF. The DNA of the CDR3 is TGCGCCAGCAGCCAAGAGGGACAGGGATTCGGTGAGCAGTTCTTC. The full variable domain, with the rest looked up from reference TRBV5-1 and TRBJ2-1, is KAGVTQTPRYLIKTRGQQVTLSCSPISGHRSVSWYQQTPGQGLQFLFEYFSETQRNKGNFPGRFSGRQFSNSRSEMNVSTLELGDSALYLCASSQEGQGFGEQFFGPGTRLTVL.

The rearrangement joins TRBV9 to TRBJ2-3; possible D gene TRBD2, 7 bases. The V end lost 0 bases, the J end lost 2 bases, and 13 bases lay between the germline ends. Germline CDR1 reads SGDLS; CDR2 reads YYNGEE. The CDR3 length is 16 residues. CDR3 in DNA: TGTGCCAGCAGCGTAGGGGCGGGGGCAAACACAGATACGCAGTATTTT. Translated, it gives CASSVGAGANTDTQYF.

This clone was counted only a few times. The rearrangement joins TRBV29-1 to TRBJ2-7, with D perhaps matching TRBD1 (6 bases). This CDR3 spans 12 amino acids. CDR1 and CDR2 (germline): SQVTM, ANQGSEA. V lost 5 bases, J lost 3 bases, and 11 bases lay in between. This CDR3 reads CSVSNRDYEQYF. The DNA of the CDR3 is TGCAGCGTTTCCAACAGGGACTACGAGCAGTACTTC.

This chain connects TRBV30 to TRBJ1-4; D remains ambiguous. This CDR3 has 14 residues. In germline, CDR1 is GTSNPN, CDR2 SVGIG (reference sequence). The V end was cut by 1 base, the J end by 2 bases, with 8 bases between. Here the CDR3 DNA reads TGTGCCTGGAGTGCATCTATTACTAATGAAAAACTGTTTTTT. Amino acid sequence: CAWSASITNEKLFF.

The chain recombines TRBV5-1 with TRBJ2-1; D might be TRBD2 (5 bases). The CDR3 has 13 residues. V was clipped by 4 bases and J by 5 bases, with 10 bases between them. Germline assignment: CDR1 SGHRS and CDR2 YFSETQ. CDR3 DNA: TGCGCCAGCAGCCGCACTAGGAACAATGAGCAGTTCTTC. Residues: CASSRTRNNEQFF.

The chain is built from TRBV30 and TRBJ1-1, with 7 bases identical to TRBD1. CDR3 size: 15 residues. V shed 5 bases and J 4 bases; nucleotides not matched to a gene: 13. Germline V gene data show CDR1 as GTSNPN and CDR2 as SVGIG (reference sequence). The CDR3 sequence is CAWLGTAKRVTEAFF. CDR3 sequence (DNA): TGTGCCTGGTTGGGGACAGCCAAGAGGGTCACTGAAGCTTTCTTT.

As DNA, the CDR3 is TGTGCCAGCAGCTTAGCCGACGGGAGTGGCGATGAGCAGTTCTTC. This gives the protein CASSLADGSGDEQFF. The chain combines TRBV7-9 with TRBJ2-1; D is perhaps TRBD2 (6 bases). Germline lookup yields CDR1 SEHNR and CDR2 FQNEAQ (reference sequence). CDR3 size: 15 residues. V was cut by 0 bases and J by 8 bases, with 14 bases left in between. The variable domain in full, with the rest retrieved from reference TRBV7-9 and TRBJ2-1, is DTGVSQNPRHKITKRGQNVTFRCDPISEHNRLYWYRQTLGQGPEFLTYFQNEAQLEKSRLLSDRFSAERPKGSFSTLEIQRTEQGDSAMYLCASSLADGSGDEQFFGPGTRLTVL.

With respect to this clone: The sample carries other DNA sequences with the same CDR3. V and J are TRBV19 and TRBJ1-4; D is unresolved. The germline V and J ends were trimmed by 8 bases and 0 bases, with 10 bases remaining between them. The CDR3 loop spans 14 amino acids. Germline lookup yields CDR1 LNHDA and CDR2 SQIVND (reference sequence). The CDR3 bases are TGTGCCAGTCGGGGAGATGCAACTAATGAAAAACTGTTTTTT. Its translation is CASRGDATNEKLFF.

Here the CDR3 reads CASSYKTSNSPLHF. CDR3 nucleotide sequence: TGTGCCAGCAGTTACAAGACTTCTAATTCACCCCTCCACTTT. The rearrangement joins TRBV6-5 to TRBJ1-6; unclear D gene. The CDR3 loop spans 14 amino acids. Germline values: CDR1 MNHEY, CDR2 SVGAGI. Trimming removed 2 bases at V and 6 bases at J, with 8 bases between.

This chain uses TRBV11-2 with TRBJ2-1, with a tentative D call TRBD2 (7 bases). CDR1 and CDR2 from the germline V gene are SGHAT and FQNNGV. With 0 bases removed from V and 9 bases from J, the gap between germline ends came to 9 bases. The CDR3 covers 13 residues. The CDR3 coding sequence is TGTGCCAGCAGCTTAGAGGGAGGGGGTGAGCAGTTCTTC. This codes for CASSLEGGGEQFF.

In its sample, this clone was seen once. The V and J genes are TRBV13 and TRBJ1-6; tentative D call: TRBD1 (6 bases). Germline V gene lookup returns CDR1 PRHDT and CDR2 FYEKMQ (reference sequence). V was pared by 1 base and J by 6 bases, with 22 bases between. The CDR3 consists of 19 residues. The CDR3: CASSLASGTYGSLNSPLHF. CDR3 DNA: TGTGCCAGCAGCTTAGCCTCCGGGACATACGGTTCACTTAATTCACCCCTCCACTTT. Full variable domain (rest looked up from reference TRBV13 and TRBJ1-6): AAGVIQSPRHLIKEKRETATLKCYPIPRHDTVYWYQQGPGQDPQFLISFYEKMQSDKGSIPDRFSAQQFSDYHSELNMSSLELGDSALYFCASSLASGTYGSLNSPLHFGNGTRLTVT.

V and J are TRBV5-1 and TRBJ2-7, with D possibly TRBD1 on 5 matching bases. Germline V gene lookup returns CDR1 SGHRS and CDR2 YFSETQ. The V end was cut by 4 bases, the J end by 0 bases, with 14 bases between. The CDR3 sequence is 15 residues long. For the CDR3, the DNA is TGCGCCAGCAGCCCCATAGACAGCCCCTCCTACGAGCAGTACTTC. It encodes CASSPIDSPSYEQYF.

The chain carries TRBV10-1 and TRBJ1-4; D not resolved. Trimming shortened V by 4 bases and J by 3 bases, and 6 bases separated the two germline ends. Looked up from germline, CDR1 is WNHNN and CDR2 is SYGVQD (reference sequence). The CDR3 runs 13 residues. The CDR3 loop is CASSVSPNEKLFF. The CDR3 bases are TGCGCCAGCAGTGTCAGTCCTAATGAAAAACTGTTTTTT.

The CDR3 DNA is TGTGCCAGCAGCGCTCTCAGCGGGGGGCCCTCTGGAAACACCATATATTTT. It translates to CASSALSGGPSGNTIYF. The chain combines TRBV9 with TRBJ1-3; D is perhaps TRBD1 (6 bases). The germline V gene encodes CDR1 SGDLS and CDR2 YYNGEE. The V end lost 3 bases, the J end lost 0 bases, and 16 bases lay between the germline ends. This CDR3 has 17 residues.

The chain combines TRBV11-2 with TRBJ1-6, with D perhaps matching TRBD1 (6 bases). This CDR3 comprises 13 residues. Trimming shortened V by 2 bases and J by 13 bases, and 12 bases separated the two germline ends. CDR1 and CDR2 (germline): SGHAT, FQNNGV. As DNA, the CDR3 is TGTGCCAGCAGCTTATACAGGGAGAGTCCCCTCCACTTT. Protein sequence: CASSLYRESPLHF.